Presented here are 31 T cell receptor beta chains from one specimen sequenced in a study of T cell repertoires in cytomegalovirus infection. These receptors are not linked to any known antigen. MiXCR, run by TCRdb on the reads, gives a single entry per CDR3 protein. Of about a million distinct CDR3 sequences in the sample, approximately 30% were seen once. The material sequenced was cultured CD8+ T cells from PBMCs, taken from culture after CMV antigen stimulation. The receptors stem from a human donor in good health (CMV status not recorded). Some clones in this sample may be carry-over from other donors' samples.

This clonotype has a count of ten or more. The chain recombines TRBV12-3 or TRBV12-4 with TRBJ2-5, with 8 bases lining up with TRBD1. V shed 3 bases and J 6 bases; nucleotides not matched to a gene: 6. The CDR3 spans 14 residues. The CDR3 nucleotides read TGTGCCAGCAGTTTCAGGGACAGGATAAAGACCCAGTACTTC. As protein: CASSFRDRIKTQYF.

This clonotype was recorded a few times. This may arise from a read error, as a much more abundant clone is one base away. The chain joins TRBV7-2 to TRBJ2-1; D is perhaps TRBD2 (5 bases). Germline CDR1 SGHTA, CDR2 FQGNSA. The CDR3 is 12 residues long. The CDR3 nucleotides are TGTGTCAGCGGAAGGACCTACAATGAGCAGTTCTTC. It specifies CVSGRTYNEQFF. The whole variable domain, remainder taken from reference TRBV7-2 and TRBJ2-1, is GAGVSQSPSNKVTEKGKDVELRCDPISGHTALYWYRQSLGQGLEFLIYFQGNSAPDKSGLPSDRFSAERTGGSVSTLTIQRTQQEDSAVYLCVSGRTYNEQFFGPGTRLTVL.

The CDR3, as DNA: TGTGCTAGTGGTTTGGTACTACGAGAACGGGATGTTATTGGCTACACCTTC. Translation: CASGLVLRERDVIGYTF. V usage is TRBV12-5 and J usage is TRBJ1-2; D gene unclear. The V gene's germline CDR1 is LGHNT and CDR2 FRNRAP. The germline V and J ends were trimmed by 0 bases and 7 bases, with 21 bases remaining between them. The CDR3 totals 17 residues.

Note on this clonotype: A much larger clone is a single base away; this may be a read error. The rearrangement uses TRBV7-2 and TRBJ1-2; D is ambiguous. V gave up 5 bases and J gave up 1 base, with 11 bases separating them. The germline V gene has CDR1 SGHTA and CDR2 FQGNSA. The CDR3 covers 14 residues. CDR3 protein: CASSPPRINYGYTF. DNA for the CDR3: TGTGCCAGCAGCCCCCCACGGATTAACTATGGCTACACCTTC.

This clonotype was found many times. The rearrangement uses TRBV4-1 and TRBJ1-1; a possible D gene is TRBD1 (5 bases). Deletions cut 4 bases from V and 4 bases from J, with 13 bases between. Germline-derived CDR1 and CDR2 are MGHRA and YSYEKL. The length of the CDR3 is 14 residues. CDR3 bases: TGCGCCAGCAGCCCTTTGCGGGGGATCACTGAAGCTTTCTTT. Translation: CASSPLRGITEAFF.

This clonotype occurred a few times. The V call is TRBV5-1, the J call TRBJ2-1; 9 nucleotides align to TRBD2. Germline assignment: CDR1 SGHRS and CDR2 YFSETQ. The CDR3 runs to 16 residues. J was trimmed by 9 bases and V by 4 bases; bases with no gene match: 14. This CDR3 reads CASSPDVAGGPLEQFF. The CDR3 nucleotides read TGCGCCAGCAGCCCAGACGTTGCGGGGGGGCCTCTTGAGCAGTTCTTC.

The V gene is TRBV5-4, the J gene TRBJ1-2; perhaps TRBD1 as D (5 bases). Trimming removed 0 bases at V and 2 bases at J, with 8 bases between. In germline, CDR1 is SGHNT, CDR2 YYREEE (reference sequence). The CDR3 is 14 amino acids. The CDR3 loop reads CASSLVGVNYGYTF. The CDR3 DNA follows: TGTGCCAGCAGCTTGGTAGGGGTGAACTATGGCTACACCTTC.

The CDR3 region has the DNA TGTGCCAGCAGTCCCCACCCGAAGGGAGGCAATTCACCCCTCCACTTT. Its protein is CASSPHPKGGNSPLHF. This chain links TRBV27 with TRBJ1-6; D gene uncertain. The germline V gene encodes CDR1 MNHEY and CDR2 SMNVEV (reference sequence). CDR3 length equals 16 residues. V was clipped by 5 bases and J by 7 bases, with 18 bases between them.

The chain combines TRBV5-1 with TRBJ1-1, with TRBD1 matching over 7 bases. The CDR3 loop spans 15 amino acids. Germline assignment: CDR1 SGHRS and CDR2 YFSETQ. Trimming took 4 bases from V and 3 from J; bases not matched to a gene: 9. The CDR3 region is CASSLATGWDTEAFF. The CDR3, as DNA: TGCGCCAGCAGCCTAGCGACAGGGTGGGACACTGAAGCTTTCTTT.

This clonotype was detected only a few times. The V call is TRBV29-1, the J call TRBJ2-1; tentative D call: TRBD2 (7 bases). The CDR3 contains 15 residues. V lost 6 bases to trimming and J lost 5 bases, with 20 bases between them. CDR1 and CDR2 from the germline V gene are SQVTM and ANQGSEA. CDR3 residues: CSVEGGLAPNNEQFF. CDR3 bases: TGCAGCGTGGAGGGGGGGCTAGCGCCAAACAATGAGCAGTTCTTC.

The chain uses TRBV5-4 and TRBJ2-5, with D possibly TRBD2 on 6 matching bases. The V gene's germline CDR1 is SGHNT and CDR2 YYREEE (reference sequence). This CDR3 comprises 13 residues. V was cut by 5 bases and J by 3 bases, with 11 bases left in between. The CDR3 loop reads CASRYTGEETQYF. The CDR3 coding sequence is TGTGCCAGCAGATACACGGGAGAAGAGACCCAGTACTTC. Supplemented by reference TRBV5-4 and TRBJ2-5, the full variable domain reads ETGVTQSPTHLIKTRGQQVTLRCSSQSGHNTVSWYQQALGQGPQFIFQYYREEENGRGNFPPRFSGLQFPNYSSELNVNALELDDSALYLCASRYTGEETQYFGPGTRLLVL.

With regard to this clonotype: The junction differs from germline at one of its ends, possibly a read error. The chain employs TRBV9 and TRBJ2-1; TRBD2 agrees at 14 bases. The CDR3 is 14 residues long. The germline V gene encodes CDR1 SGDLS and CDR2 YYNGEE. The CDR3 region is CVSTRLAGGNEQFF. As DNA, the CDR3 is TGTGTCAGCACCCGACTAGCGGGGGGGAATGAGCAGTTCTTC.

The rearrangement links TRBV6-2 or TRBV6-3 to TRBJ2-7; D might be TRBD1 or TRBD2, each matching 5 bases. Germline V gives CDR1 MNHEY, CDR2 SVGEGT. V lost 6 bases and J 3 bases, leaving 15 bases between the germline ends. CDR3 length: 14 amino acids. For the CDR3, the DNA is TGTGCCAGCAGCTACGGGGACGGCGGCTACGAGCAGTACTTC. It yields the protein CASSYGDGGYEQYF.

CDR3 sequence: CASSQQGRNGYTF. Written as DNA, the CDR3 is TGTGCCAGCAGTCAGCAGGGTAGGAATGGCTACACCTTC. This chain links TRBV6-1 with TRBJ1-2; maybe TRBD1 (5 bases). CDR1 is MNHNS and CDR2 is SASEGT in the germline V gene. This CDR3 spans 13 amino acids. The V end was cut by 5 bases, the J end by 6 bases, with 13 bases between.

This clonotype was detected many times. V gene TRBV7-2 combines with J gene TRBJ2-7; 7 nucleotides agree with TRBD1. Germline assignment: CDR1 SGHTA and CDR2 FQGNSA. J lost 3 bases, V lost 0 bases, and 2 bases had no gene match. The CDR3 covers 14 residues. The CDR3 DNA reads TGTGCCAGCAGCTTAGCGGGACAGTACTACGAGCAGTACGTC. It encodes CASSLAGQYYEQYV.

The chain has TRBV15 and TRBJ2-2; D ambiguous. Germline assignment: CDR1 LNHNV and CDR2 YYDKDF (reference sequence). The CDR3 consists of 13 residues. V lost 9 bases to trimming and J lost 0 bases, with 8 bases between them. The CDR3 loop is CATGNPNTGELFF. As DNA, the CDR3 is TGTGCCACGGGAAACCCGAACACCGGGGAGCTGTTTTTT.

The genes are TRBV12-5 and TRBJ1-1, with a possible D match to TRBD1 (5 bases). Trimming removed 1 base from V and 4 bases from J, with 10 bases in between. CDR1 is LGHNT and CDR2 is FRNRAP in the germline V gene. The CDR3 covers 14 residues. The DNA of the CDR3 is TGTGCTAGTGGTTTGGGGGGGGGTCTCACTGAAGCTTTCTTT. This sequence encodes CASGLGGGLTEAFF.

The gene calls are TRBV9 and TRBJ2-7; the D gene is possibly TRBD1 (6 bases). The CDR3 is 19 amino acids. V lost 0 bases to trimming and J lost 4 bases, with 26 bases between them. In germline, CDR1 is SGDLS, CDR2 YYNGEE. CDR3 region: CASSVGVGQGLSLGYEQYF. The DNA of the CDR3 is TGTGCCAGCAGCGTAGGTGTGGGACAAGGGCTCTCCTTGGGATACGAGCAGTACTTC.

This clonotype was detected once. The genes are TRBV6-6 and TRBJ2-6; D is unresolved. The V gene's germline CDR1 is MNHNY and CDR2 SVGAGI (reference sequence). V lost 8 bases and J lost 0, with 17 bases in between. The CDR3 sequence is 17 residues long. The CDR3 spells CASLTPRPDSGANVLTF. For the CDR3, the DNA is TGTGCCAGCCTAACACCGCGCCCGGACTCTGGGGCCAACGTCCTGACTTTC.

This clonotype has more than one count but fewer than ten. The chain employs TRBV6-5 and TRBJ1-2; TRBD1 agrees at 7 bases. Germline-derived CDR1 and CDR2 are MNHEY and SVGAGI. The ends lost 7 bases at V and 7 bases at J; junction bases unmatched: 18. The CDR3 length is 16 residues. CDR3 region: CASKSAYTDRAVGYTF. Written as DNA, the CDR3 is TGTGCCAGCAAATCGGCCTACACCGACAGGGCTGTTGGCTACACCTTC.

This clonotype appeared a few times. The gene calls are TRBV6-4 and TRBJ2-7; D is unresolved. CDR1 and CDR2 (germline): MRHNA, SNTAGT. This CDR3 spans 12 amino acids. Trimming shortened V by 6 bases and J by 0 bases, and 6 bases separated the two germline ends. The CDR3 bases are TGTGCCAGCAGCGGGTGCTCCTACGAGCAGTACGTC. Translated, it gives CASSGCSYEQYV.

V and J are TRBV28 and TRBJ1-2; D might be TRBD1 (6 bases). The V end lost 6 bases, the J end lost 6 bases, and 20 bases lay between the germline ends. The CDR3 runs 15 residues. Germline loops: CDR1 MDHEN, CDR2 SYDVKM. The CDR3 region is CASSSEWARGDGYTF. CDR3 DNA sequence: TGTGCCAGCAGCAGCGAATGGGCGAGGGGGGATGGCTACACCTTC.

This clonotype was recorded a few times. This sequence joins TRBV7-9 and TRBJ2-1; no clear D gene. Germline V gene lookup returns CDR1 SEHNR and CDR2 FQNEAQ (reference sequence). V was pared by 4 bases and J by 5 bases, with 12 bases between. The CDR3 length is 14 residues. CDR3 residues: CASSSGRWNNEQFF. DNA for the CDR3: TGTGCCAGCAGCTCCGGACGGTGGAACAATGAGCAGTTCTTC.

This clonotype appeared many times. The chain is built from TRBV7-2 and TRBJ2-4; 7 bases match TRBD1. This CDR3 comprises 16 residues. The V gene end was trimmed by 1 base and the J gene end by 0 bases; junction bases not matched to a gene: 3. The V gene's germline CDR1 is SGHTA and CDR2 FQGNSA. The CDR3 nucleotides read TGTGCCAGCAGCTTAGGACAGGGCCTAGCCAAAAACATTCAGTACTTC. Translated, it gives CASSLGQGLAKNIQYF.

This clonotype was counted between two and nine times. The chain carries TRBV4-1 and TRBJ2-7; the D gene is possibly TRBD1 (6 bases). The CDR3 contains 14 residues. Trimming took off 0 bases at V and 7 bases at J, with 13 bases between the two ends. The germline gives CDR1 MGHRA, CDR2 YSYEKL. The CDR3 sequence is CASSQEGRGREQYF. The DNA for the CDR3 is TGCGCCAGCAGCCAAGAGGGAAGGGGGAGAGAGCAGTACTTC.

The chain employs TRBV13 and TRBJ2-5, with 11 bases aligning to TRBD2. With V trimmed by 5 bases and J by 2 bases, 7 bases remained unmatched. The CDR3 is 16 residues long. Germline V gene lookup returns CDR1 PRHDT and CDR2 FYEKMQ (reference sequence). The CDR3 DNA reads TGTGCCAGCAGCGCGGGGACTAGCGGTTTACAAGAGACCCAGTACTTC. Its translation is CASSAGTSGLQETQYF.

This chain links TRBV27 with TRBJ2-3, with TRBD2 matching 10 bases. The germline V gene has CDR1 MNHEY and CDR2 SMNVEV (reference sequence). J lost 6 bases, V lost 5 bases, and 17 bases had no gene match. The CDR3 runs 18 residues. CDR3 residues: CASSIIRGSGGSGDTQYF. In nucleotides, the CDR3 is TGTGCCAGCAGTATCATCCGGGGTAGCGGGGGGTCCGGGGATACGCAGTATTTT.

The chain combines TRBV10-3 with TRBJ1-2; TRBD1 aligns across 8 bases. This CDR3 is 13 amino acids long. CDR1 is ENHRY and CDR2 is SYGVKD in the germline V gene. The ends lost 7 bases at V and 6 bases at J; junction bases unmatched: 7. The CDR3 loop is CAITPGGGDGYTF. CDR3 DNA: TGTGCCATCACTCCAGGGGGCGGGGATGGCTACACCTTC.

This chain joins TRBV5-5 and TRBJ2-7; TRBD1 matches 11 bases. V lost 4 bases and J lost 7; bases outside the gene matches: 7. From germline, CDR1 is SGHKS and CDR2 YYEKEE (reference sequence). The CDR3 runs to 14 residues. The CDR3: CASSDGTGGREQYF. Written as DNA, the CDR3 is TGTGCCAGCAGCGACGGGACAGGGGGAAGAGAGCAGTACTTC.

The CDR3 nucleotides are TGTGCCAGCAGCTTAAGGTCTCAAAACACCGGGGAGCTGTTTTTT. Protein sequence: CASSLRSQNTGELFF. This chain uses TRBV7-8 with TRBJ2-2, with D hard to call. V dropped 2 bases and J dropped 2 bases, with 9 bases sitting between them. CDR1 is SGHVS, CDR2 FQNEAQ, per germline. This CDR3 is 15 amino acids long. The full variable domain, with the rest looked up from reference TRBV7-8 and TRBJ2-2, is GAGVSQSPRYKVAKRGQDVALRCDPISGHVSLFWYQQALGQGPEFLTYFQNEAQLDKSGLPSDRFFAERPEGSVSTLKIQRTQQEDSAVYLCASSLRSQNTGELFFGEGSRLTVL.

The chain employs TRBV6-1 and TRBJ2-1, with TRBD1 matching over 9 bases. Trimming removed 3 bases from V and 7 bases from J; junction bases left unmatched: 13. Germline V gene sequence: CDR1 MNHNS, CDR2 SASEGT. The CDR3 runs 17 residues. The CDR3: CASSDGTGIGIGNEQFF. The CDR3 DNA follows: TGTGCCAGCAGTGATGGGACAGGGATAGGGATAGGGAATGAGCAGTTCTTC.